These T cell receptor beta chains were read from a single sample in a study of shared clonotypes between healthy human individuals. The repertoire was sequenced with immunoSEQ multiplex PCR; TCRdb's copy has only in-frame clones and lacks some. The sample records around 2,000,000 clones, about 95% being singletons. What was sequenced was naive CD8+ T cells sorted from blood. The receptor source for this set is a young man in good health. Each CDR3 is given with its conserved first and last residue. The order of the fields is V gene, J gene, D gene, clone size, CDR3 protein, CDR3 DNA. The D gene is left open where the match is weak. Clone size, where shown, is once, few, many, or a class for clones that have expanded.

>TRBV30|TRBJ1-1|NA|NA
CAWSPGGTEAFF
TGTGCCTGGAGTCCCGGCGGGACTGAAGCTTTCTTT
>TRBV30|TRBJ1-2|TRBD1|once
CAGDRDDYGYTF
TGTGCCGGGGACAGGGACGACTATGGCTACACCTTC
>TRBV5-6|TRBJ1-4|NA|NA
CASSPLRGSTNEKLFF
TGTGCCAGCAGCCCACTTCGGGGGTCAACTAATGAAAAACTGTTTTTT
>TRBV5-6|TRBJ2-3|NA|NA
CASSPESDTQYF
TGTGCCAGCAGCCCAGAATCCGATACGCAGTATTTT
>TRBV27|TRBJ1-5|NA|NA
CASSFTGGGQPQHF
TGTGCCAGCAGTTTTACGGGCGGTGGTCAGCCCCAGCATTTT
>TRBV9|TRBJ2-2|NA|few
CASSPTGTGELFF
TGTGCCAGCAGCCCGACCGGGACCGGGGAGCTGTTTTTT
>TRBV28|TRBJ2-2|NA|once
CASSLRMVRTFNTGELFF
TGTGCCAGCAGTTTAAGGATGGTCCGTACCTTTAACACCGGGGAGCTGTTTTTT
>TRBV7-5|TRBJ2-7|NA|NA
CARSFTPGQPSYEQYF
TGTGCCAGAAGCTTTACCCCGGGACAGCCATCCTACGAGCAGTACTTC
>TRBV11-2|TRBJ2-2|NA|NA
CASSLRTTGELFF
TGTGCCAGCAGCTTAAGGACCACCGGGGAGCTGTTTTTT
>TRBV5-5|TRBJ1-2|NA|NA
CASSRGTEGSYGYTF
TGTGCCAGCAGCCGAGGCACAGAGGGTTCCTATGGCTACACCTTC
>TRBV27|TRBJ2-7|NA|once
CASSLYQGNYEQYF
TGTGCCAGCAGTTTATATCAGGGGAACTACGAGCAGTACTTC
>TRBV4-1|TRBJ2-7|TRBD1|NA
CASSQTGQGRYEQYF
TGCGCCAGCAGCCAAACGGGACAGGGTAGGTACGAGCAGTACTTC
>TRBV10-2|TRBJ2-7|TRBD2|NA
CAIGIGRSSYEQYF
TGCGCCATCGGGATCGGGAGGTCCTCCTACGAGCAGTACTTC
>TRBV4-1|TRBJ2-7|NA|NA
CASSQQGLGEQYF
TGCGCCAGCAGCCAACAGGGTTTGGGCGAGCAGTACTTC
>TRBV7-9|TRBJ1-4|TRBD1|NA
CASSPSRTGGFEKLFF
TGTGCCAGCAGCCCGTCGAGGACAGGGGGCTTTGAAAAACTGTTTTTT
>TRBV6-5|TRBJ2-1|TRBD2|once
CASSYGLAGDNEQFF
TGTGCCAGCAGTTATGGACTAGCGGGAGACAATGAGCAGTTCTTC
>TRBV4-2|TRBJ1-5|TRBD1|NA
CASSQEDREGNQPQHF
TGTGCCAGCAGCCAAGAAGACAGGGAGGGGAATCAGCCCCAGCATTTT
>TRBV6-1|TRBJ2-1|TRBD2|NA
CASSEGLTSGSYNEQFF
TGTGCCAGCAGTGAAGGTCTTACTAGCGGGAGCTACAATGAGCAGTTCTTC
>TRBV6-5|TRBJ1-2|NA|NA
CASSYSSLRAGTF
TGTGCCAGCAGTTACTCGAGTCTTAGGGCCGGGACCTTC
>TRBV7-2|TRBJ2-5|NA|NA
CASSSGVGFQETQYF
TGTGCCAGCAGCTCGGGGGTGGGTTTTCAAGAGACCCAGTACTTC
>TRBV19|TRBJ2-1|NA|NA
CASSIWRGPYNEQFF
TGTGCCAGTAGTATATGGCGGGGACCCTACAATGAGCAGTTCTTC
>TRBV28|TRBJ1-5|NA|once
CATRRAIGLSNQPQHF
TGTGCCACCCGACGAGCCATAGGACTCAGCAATCAGCCCCAGCATTTT
>TRBV18|TRBJ2-2|TRBD2|NA
CASSPTSGSAGELFF
TGTGCCAGCTCACCAACTAGCGGGAGTGCCGGGGAGCTGTTTTTT
>TRBV2|TRBJ2-2|TRBD2|NA
CASASGRRTNTGELFF
TGTGCCAGTGCTAGCGGGAGGCGCACGAACACCGGGGAGCTGTTTTTT
>TRBV4-3|TRBJ1-1|NA|NA
CASSQDYSGQAFF
TGCGCCAGCAGCCAAGATTATTCGGGCCAAGCTTTCTTT
>TRBV4-3|TRBJ1-3|NA|NA
CASSQDRGSGNTIYF
TGCGCCAGCAGCCAAGATAGAGGGTCCGGAAACACCATATATTTT
>TRBV6-1|TRBJ2-7|TRBD1|once
CASSEAQGQGYEQYF
TGTGCCAGCAGTGAAGCCCAGGGACAGGGATACGAGCAGTACTTC
>TRBV5-4|TRBJ2-2|TRBD1|NA
CASSARQGAHTGELFF
TGTGCCAGCAGCGCACGACAGGGGGCCCACACCGGGGAGCTGTTTTTT
>TRBV9|TRBJ2-3|NA|NA
CASSVGRPGVWFDTDTQYF
TGTGCCAGCAGCGTCGGCCGGCCAGGGGTATGGTTTGACACAGATACGCAGTATTTT
>TRBV30|TRBJ1-3|NA|NA
CAWSRGGNTIYF
TGTGCCTGGAGCCGAGGGGGAAACACCATATATTTT
>TRBV7-3|TRBJ1-5|NA|NA
CASSSKGVVQPQHF
TGTGCCAGCAGCTCAAAGGGGGTCGTTCAGCCCCAGCATTTT
>TRBV14|TRBJ1-6|TRBD1|NA
CASSPRTGANSPLHF
TGTGCCAGCAGTCCTCGGACAGGGGCCAATTCACCCCTCCACTTT
>TRBV9|TRBJ2-7|TRBD2|NA
CASSVVAGGPLGEQYF
TGTGCCAGCAGCGTAGTTGCGGGAGGGCCATTAGGAGAGCAGTACTTC
>TRBV6-6|TRBJ1-1|TRBD1|NA
CASSPGQGATEAFF
TGTGCCAGCAGTCCGGGACAGGGGGCCACTGAAGCTTTCTTT
>TRBV11-2|TRBJ2-7|NA|NA
CASSLGSLYEQYF
TGTGCCAGCAGCTTGGGGAGTCTGTACGAGCAGTACTTC
>TRBV6-1|TRBJ2-7|NA|NA
CASSAPAEQYF
TGTGCCAGCAGTGCCCCAGCCGAGCAGTACTTC
>TRBV27|TRBJ2-1|NA|NA
CASSYQGWDEQFF
TGTGCCAGCAGTTACCAGGGGTGGGATGAGCAGTTCTTC
>TRBV7-9|TRBJ2-5|NA|NA
CASSPDLSEQETQYF
TGTGCCAGCAGTCCCGACCTTAGTGAACAAGAGACCCAGTACTTC
>TRBV27|TRBJ2-2|NA|NA
CASSRMGLNTGELFF
TGTGCCAGCAGCCGCATGGGGTTGAACACCGGGGAGCTGTTTTTT
>TRBV6-5|TRBJ2-1|NA|NA
CASSYEGGSYNEQFF
TGTGCCAGCAGTTACGAGGGTGGCTCCTACAATGAGCAGTTCTTC
>TRBV27|TRBJ2-2|TRBD2|NA
CASSLLAGGAGTGELFF
TGTGCCAGCAGTTTGTTAGCGGGAGGGGCCGGCACCGGGGAGCTGTTTTTT
>TRBV4-1|TRBJ2-7|NA|NA
CASSSDSYEQYF
TGCGCCAGCAGCTCCGACAGCTACGAGCAGTACTTC
>TRBV7-9|TRBJ2-7|TRBD1|NA
CASSLPRDRGDGYEQYF
TGTGCCAGCAGCTTACCCAGGGACAGGGGAGATGGCTACGAGCAGTACTTC
>TRBV27|TRBJ2-5|NA|NA
CASSPLPRGTQYF
TGTGCCAGCAGCCCGTTGCCGAGGGGGACCCAGTACTTC
>TRBV4-3|TRBJ2-5|TRBD1|NA
CASSQEMTGVGETQYF
TGCGCCAGCAGCCAAGAGATGACAGGGGTTGGAGAGACCCAGTACTTC
>TRBV27|TRBJ2-4|NA|NA
CASSTDSRQNIQYF
TGTGCCAGCAGCACGGACAGTCGCCAAAACATTCAGTACTTC
>TRBV27|TRBJ2-1|NA|NA
CASTHSSPYNEQFF
TGTGCCAGCACTCATTCTAGCCCCTACAATGAGCAGTTCTTC
>TRBV5-4|TRBJ1-2|TRBD1|NA
CASSWTGDNYGYTF
TGTGCCAGCAGTTGGACAGGGGACAACTATGGCTACACCTTC